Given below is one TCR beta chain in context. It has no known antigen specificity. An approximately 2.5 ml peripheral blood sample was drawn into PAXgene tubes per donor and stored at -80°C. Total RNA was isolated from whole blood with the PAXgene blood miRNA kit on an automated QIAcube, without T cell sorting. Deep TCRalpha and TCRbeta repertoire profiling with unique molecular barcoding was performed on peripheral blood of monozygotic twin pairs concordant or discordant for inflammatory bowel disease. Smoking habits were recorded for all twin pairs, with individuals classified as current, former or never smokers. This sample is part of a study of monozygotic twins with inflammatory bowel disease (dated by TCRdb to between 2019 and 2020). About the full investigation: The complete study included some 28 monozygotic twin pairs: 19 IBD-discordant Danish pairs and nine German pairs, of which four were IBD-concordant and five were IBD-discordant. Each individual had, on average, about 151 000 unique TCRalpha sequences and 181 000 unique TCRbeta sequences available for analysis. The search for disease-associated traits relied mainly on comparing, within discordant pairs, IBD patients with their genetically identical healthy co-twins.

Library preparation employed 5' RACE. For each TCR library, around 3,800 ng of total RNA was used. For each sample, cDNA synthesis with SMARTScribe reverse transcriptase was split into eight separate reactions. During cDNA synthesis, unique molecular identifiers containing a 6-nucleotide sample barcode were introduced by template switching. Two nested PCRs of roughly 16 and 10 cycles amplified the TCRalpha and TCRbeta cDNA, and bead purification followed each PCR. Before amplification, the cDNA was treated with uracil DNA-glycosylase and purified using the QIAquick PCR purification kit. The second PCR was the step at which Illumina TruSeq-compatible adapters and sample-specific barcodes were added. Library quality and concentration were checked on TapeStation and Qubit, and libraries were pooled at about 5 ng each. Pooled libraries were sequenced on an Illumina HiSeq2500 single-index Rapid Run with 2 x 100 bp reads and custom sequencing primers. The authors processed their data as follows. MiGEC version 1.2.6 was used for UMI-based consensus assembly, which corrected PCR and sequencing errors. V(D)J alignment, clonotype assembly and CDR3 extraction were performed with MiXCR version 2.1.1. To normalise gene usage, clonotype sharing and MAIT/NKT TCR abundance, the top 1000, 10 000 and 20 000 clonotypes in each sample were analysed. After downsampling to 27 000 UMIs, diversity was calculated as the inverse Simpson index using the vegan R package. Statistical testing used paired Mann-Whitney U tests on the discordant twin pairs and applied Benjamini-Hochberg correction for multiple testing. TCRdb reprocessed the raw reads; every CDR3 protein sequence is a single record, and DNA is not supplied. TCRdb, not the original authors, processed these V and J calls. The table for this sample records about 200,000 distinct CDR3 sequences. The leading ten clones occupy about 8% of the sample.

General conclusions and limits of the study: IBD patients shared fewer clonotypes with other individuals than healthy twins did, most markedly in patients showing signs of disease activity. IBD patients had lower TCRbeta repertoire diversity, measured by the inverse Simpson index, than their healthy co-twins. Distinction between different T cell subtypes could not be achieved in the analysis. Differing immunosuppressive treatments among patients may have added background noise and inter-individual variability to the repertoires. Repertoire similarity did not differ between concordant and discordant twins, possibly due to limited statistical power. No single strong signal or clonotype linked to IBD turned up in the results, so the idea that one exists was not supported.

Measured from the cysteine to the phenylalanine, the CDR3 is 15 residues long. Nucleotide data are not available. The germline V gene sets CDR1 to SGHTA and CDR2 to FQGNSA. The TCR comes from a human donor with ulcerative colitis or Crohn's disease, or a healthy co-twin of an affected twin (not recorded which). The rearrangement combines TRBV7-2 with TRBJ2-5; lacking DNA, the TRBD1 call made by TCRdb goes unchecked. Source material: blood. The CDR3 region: CASSSSTGHGETQYF.